This TCR beta chain emerged from a study of T cells after yellow fever vaccination (dated by TCRdb to between 2018 and 2020). Some background on the complete study: The SMART-Seq v4 Ultra Low Input RNA kit was used to prepare libraries from fractions with low cell numbers. The cohort comprised two healthy male donors, one aged 18 to 29 and one aged 30 to 40 years. Blood samples were taken at several timepoints before and after primary and secondary immunization, and bulk PBMC replicates and cell subsets were isolated. To follow T-cell clones before and after both primary and booster YFV17D yellow fever vaccination, bulk TCR alpha and beta repertoires underwent longitudinal sequencing.

TCR cDNA was made using 5'RACE template switching, a step that added a universal primer site and unique molecular identifiers. Priming of cDNA synthesis was performed from both the TCR alpha and TCR beta constant segments. Two PCR steps were used to amplify libraries, with sample barcodes and sequencing adapters being added in the second step. Sequencing of libraries was done on Illumina HiSeq 2500 (2x100 bp) or NovaSeq (2x150 bp). The original pipeline was this. Reads were demultiplexed and collapsed into UMI consensus sequences with MIGEC, and V(D)J alignment was performed with MiXCR. Clonotypes responding to the vaccine were identified with edgeR on replicate PBMC samples, with the criteria of FDR below 0.01 and a log2 fold change above 5 up to day 15. Bulk clonotypes were assigned CD4 or CD8 identity according to which sequenced CD4 or CD8 repertoire held them at higher abundance. In-frame beta chains were kept once TCRdb had trimmed the public reads at Q25 with fastp and called clones with MiXCR. Rows with a matching CDR3 protein are joined into one entry that keeps the most common DNA and genes. V and J calls and clone size were set by TCRdb, not the authors. Counted in this sample were under 150,000 distinct CDR3 sequences; about 8% of them appeared once. Clones ranked in the top ten supply roughly 0.73% of the sample.

Reading the germline V gene gives CDR1 SGHDT and CDR2 YYEEEE. A distance of 7 bases separates the germline ends of V and J, which lose 4 bases and 5 bases respectively. Spanning cysteine to phenylalanine, the CDR3 consists of 12 amino acids. The sequence is cut down to CDR3 DNA, 36 bases in frame from base 1. Sample treatment or condition, as interpreted from the label and publication: live attenuated yellow fever vaccine strain. A standard Ficoll-Paque protocol was used to isolate PBMCs from peripheral blood. Dynabeads CD4 and CD8 positive selection kits were used to isolate CD4 and CD8 T-cell fractions. RNA was extracted with TriZol from bulk PBMCs, CD4 and CD8 fractions, and dextramer-positive and dextramer-negative fractions. Here is what the overall study found, with its caveats: Computational filtering was required because FACS-sorted repertoires could contain abundant contaminating clonotypes from the bulk population. A small fraction of clonotypes appeared in both the CD4 and CD8 compartments, likely as a result of convergent recombination. The secondary T-cell response was weaker than the primary response but faster, peaking on day 5 instead of day 15. Most clones expanded after primary vaccination were re-detected after the booster (almost 97% of CD4 and about nine tenths of CD8), suggesting broad memory maintenance. Because the study included only a couple of donors, the extent to which the findings can be generalized is limited.

This clonotype was picked up many times. Its antigen remains undetermined. The sample holds no much larger clone one base away, and base qualities are not on file. The TCR originated in a man under 40 who received the YFV17D yellow fever vaccine. Recombination connected TRBV5-6 to TRBJ2-1; the D gene cannot be named for sure. Sample: CD4+ T cells sorted from PBMCs, taken 5 days after the yellow fever booster vaccination. The nucleotide sequence is TGTGCCAGCAGCCGGCAGGACAATGAGCAGTTCTTC. Its amino acids are CASSRQDNEQFF.